A selection of T cell receptor beta chains follows, all from one sample in a study of CD4 and CD8 cells across lung adenocarcinoma regions. TCRdb reanalysed the PCR reads using MiXCR and keeps one entry per CDR3 protein. The table shows 9,500 to 13,000 distinct CDR3 sequences, with more than 35% occurring only once. Sequencing was performed on CD8+ T cells from the margin of a lung tumor. The receptor set was obtained from a male donor with lung adenocarcinoma. The CD4 and CD8 labels of this study may be unreliable. Each CDR3 is given with its conserved first and last residue. The order of the fields is D gene, V gene, clone size, J gene, CDR3 DNA, CDR3 protein. D genes are given only for firm matches. Clone size is shown for a subset of rows, as once, few, many or a class of expanded clone.

d_gene: -; v_gene: TRBV4-2; abundance: -; j_gene: TRBJ1-1; CDR3nt: TGTGCCAGCAGCCGCCCATTTAGGGGCATGAACACTGAAGCTTTCTTT; CDR3aa: CASSRPFRGMNTEAFF
d_gene: -; v_gene: TRBV6-5; abundance: few; j_gene: TRBJ2-3; CDR3nt: TGTGCCAGCAGTTTAAGGAACAGAGCCACAGATACGCAGTATTTT; CDR3aa: CASSLRNRATDTQYF
d_gene: TRBD2; v_gene: TRBV6-1; abundance: large; j_gene: TRBJ2-7; CDR3nt: TGTGCCAGCAGTAAAACTAGCGGGGGGGCCGTTTACGAGCAGTACTTC; CDR3aa: CASSKTSGGAVYEQYF
d_gene: -; v_gene: TRBV11-2; abundance: -; j_gene: TRBJ2-3; CDR3nt: TGTGCCAGCAGCTTCGCAGATACGCAGTATTTT; CDR3aa: CASSFADTQYF
d_gene: TRBD1; v_gene: TRBV10-3; abundance: few; j_gene: TRBJ2-7; CDR3nt: TGTGCCATCCTGGACAGGGAATCTTACGAGCAGTACTTC; CDR3aa: CAILDRESYEQYF
d_gene: TRBD1; v_gene: TRBV10-1; abundance: -; j_gene: TRBJ2-4; CDR3nt: TGCGCCAGCAGTGACGGGACACAGGGGACCCGTTCCTTC; CDR3aa: CASSDGTQGTRSF
d_gene: -; v_gene: TRBV7-9; abundance: -; j_gene: TRBJ2-5; CDR3nt: TGTGCCAGCAGCCAAAGGAGGGACGAGCAGTATTTC; CDR3aa: CASSQRRDEQYF
d_gene: TRBD2; v_gene: TRBV6-1; abundance: medium-sized; j_gene: TRBJ2-1; CDR3nt: TGTGCCAGCAGTATAAGCGGGAGCTTCCACAATGAGCAGTTCTTC; CDR3aa: CASSISGSFHNEQFF
d_gene: -; v_gene: TRBV10-2; abundance: -; j_gene: TRBJ2-5; CDR3nt: TGCGCCAGCAGACTGCCTAGCCGGGGGGCCTACACCCAGTACTTC; CDR3aa: CASRLPSRGAYTQYF
d_gene: -; v_gene: TRBV6-2/TRBV6-3; abundance: -; j_gene: TRBJ2-5; CDR3nt: TGTGCCAGCAGGGACGGGAACGAGATAACCCAGTACTTC; CDR3aa: CASRDGNEITQYF
d_gene: TRBD2; v_gene: TRBV6-1; abundance: -; j_gene: TRBJ2-7; CDR3nt: TGTGCCAGCAGCGGCCCCGGGACTAGCGGGAGCGGCGTCTACGAGCAGTACTTC; CDR3aa: CASSGPGTSGSGVYEQYF
d_gene: TRBD2; v_gene: TRBV20-1; abundance: once; j_gene: TRBJ2-1; CDR3nt: TGCAGTGCTAGGCTAGCGGGAGGCCCTCACCACCTGCAGTATAATGAGCAGTTCTTC; CDR3aa: CSARLAGGPHHLQYNEQFF
d_gene: TRBD1; v_gene: TRBV4-1; abundance: -; j_gene: TRBJ2-5; CDR3nt: TGCGCCAGCAGCCCGCGGGCAGGGCAGGGGGCTGGAGAGACCCAGTACTTC; CDR3aa: CASSPRAGQGAGETQYF
d_gene: TRBD2; v_gene: TRBV6-5; abundance: -; j_gene: TRBJ2-2; CDR3nt: TGTGCCAGCAGTTACTCGTTTAGCGGGGGGCCCACCGGGGAGCTGTTTTTT; CDR3aa: CASSYSFSGGPTGELFF
d_gene: -; v_gene: TRBV6-1; abundance: many; j_gene: TRBJ2-7; CDR3nt: TGTGCCAGCAGCACTAGTATCGAGCAGTACTTC; CDR3aa: CASSTSIEQYF
d_gene: TRBD1; v_gene: TRBV6-1; abundance: -; j_gene: TRBJ2-1; CDR3nt: TGTGCCAGCAGCCTCAAACAGGGAATTCAGGGGGAGCAGTTTTTC; CDR3aa: CASSLKQGIQGEQFF
d_gene: -; v_gene: TRBV6-1; abundance: -; j_gene: TRBJ2-3; CDR3nt: TGTGCCAGCAGCGGCCAGGCTGCGAGGACCGATACGCAGTATTTT; CDR3aa: CASSGQAARTDTQYF
d_gene: -; v_gene: TRBV30; abundance: -; j_gene: TRBJ2-2; CDR3nt: TGTGCCTGGAGTTTGAAGGGCAGTACAAACACCGGGGAGCTGTTTTTT; CDR3aa: CAWSLKGSTNTGELFF
d_gene: -; v_gene: TRBV27; abundance: medium-sized; j_gene: TRBJ2-1; CDR3nt: TGTGCCAGCAGTTTTGGACTTAGCTCCTACAATGAGCAGTTCTTC; CDR3aa: CASSFGLSSYNEQFF
d_gene: -; v_gene: TRBV6-1; abundance: medium-sized; j_gene: TRBJ2-7; CDR3nt: TGTGCCAGCAGTGAAGCGGGGCAGAGAGCCTACGAGCAGTACTTC; CDR3aa: CASSEAGQRAYEQYF
d_gene: TRBD2; v_gene: TRBV4-2; abundance: -; j_gene: TRBJ2-5; CDR3nt: TGTGCCAGCAGCCGAGGCAGCGGGGGGATCCAAGAGACCCAGTACTTC; CDR3aa: CASSRGSGGIQETQYF
d_gene: TRBD2; v_gene: TRBV7-3; abundance: many; j_gene: TRBJ2-1; CDR3nt: TGTGCCAGCAGCTTGTTTAGCGGGTCCTACAATGAGCAGTTCTTC; CDR3aa: CASSLFSGSYNEQFF
d_gene: -; v_gene: TRBV6-5; abundance: -; j_gene: TRBJ2-3; CDR3nt: TGTGCCAGCAGTTACGGAAGCACAGATACGCAGTATTTT; CDR3aa: CASSYGSTDTQYF
d_gene: -; v_gene: TRBV7-6; abundance: -; j_gene: TRBJ2-1; CDR3nt: TGTGCCAGCAGCTTGTTGGCGGGTTCAGGCAATGAGCAGTTCTTC; CDR3aa: CASSLLAGSGNEQFF
d_gene: -; v_gene: TRBV6-1; abundance: -; j_gene: TRBJ2-4; CDR3nt: TGTGCCAGCAGAGGCGGCACATTCGTCTTCATTCAGTACTTC; CDR3aa: CASRGGTFVFIQYF
d_gene: -; v_gene: TRBV6-2/TRBV6-3; abundance: -; j_gene: TRBJ2-5; CDR3nt: TGTGCCAGCAGACGCGTTAGGATGTACCAAGAGACCCAGTACTTC; CDR3aa: CASRRVRMYQETQYF
d_gene: TRBD1; v_gene: TRBV5-1; abundance: many; j_gene: TRBJ2-4; CDR3nt: TGCGCCAGCAGCATGGGGACTGCCGGGACAGGGACCAAAAACATTCAGTACTTC; CDR3aa: CASSMGTAGTGTKNIQYF
d_gene: -; v_gene: TRBV10-1; abundance: -; j_gene: TRBJ2-3; CDR3nt: TGCGCCAGCACTAGCGTGAGACCCACAGACACTCAGTATTTC; CDR3aa: CASTSVRPTDTQYF
d_gene: -; v_gene: TRBV24-1; abundance: -; j_gene: TRBJ2-5; CDR3nt: TGTGCCACCAGTGATGTGGGGCGGGCCCAGTACTTC; CDR3aa: CATSDVGRAQYF
d_gene: -; v_gene: TRBV6-2/TRBV6-3; abundance: many; j_gene: TRBJ2-5; CDR3nt: TGTGCCAGCAGTTATAAAGAGACCCAGTACTTC; CDR3aa: CASSYKETQYF
d_gene: -; v_gene: TRBV10-3; abundance: many; j_gene: TRBJ1-1; CDR3nt: TGTGCCACCGCGAAAGGGGAAGACACTGAAGCTTTCTTT; CDR3aa: CATAKGEDTEAFF
d_gene: -; v_gene: TRBV9; abundance: -; j_gene: TRBJ1-1; CDR3nt: TGTGCCAGCAGCGTAGGAGGGACAACGAACACTGAAGCTTTCTTT; CDR3aa: CASSVGGTTNTEAFF
d_gene: TRBD1; v_gene: TRBV6-5; abundance: many; j_gene: TRBJ1-2; CDR3nt: TGTGCCAGCAGTCCGATAACCGGGACAGGGAGCTATGGCTACACCTTC; CDR3aa: CASSPITGTGSYGYTF
d_gene: -; v_gene: TRBV24-1; abundance: -; j_gene: TRBJ2-5; CDR3nt: TGTGCCACCAGGGGTGGGGGGGGGGCGGAGAAAGAGACGCAGTACTTT; CDR3aa: CATRGGGGAEKETQYF
d_gene: TRBD2; v_gene: TRBV6-2/TRBV6-3; abundance: few; j_gene: TRBJ2-5; CDR3nt: TGTGCCAGCAGAGGGAGCGGGACAGAGACCCAGTACTTC; CDR3aa: CASRGSGTETQYF
d_gene: TRBD1; v_gene: TRBV5-1; abundance: -; j_gene: TRBJ2-1; CDR3nt: TGCGCCAGCAGCTTGGTGGGACAGGGGTTGAGGGACAATGAGCAGTTCTTC; CDR3aa: CASSLVGQGLRDNEQFF
d_gene: -; v_gene: TRBV4-2; abundance: -; j_gene: TRBJ2-3; CDR3nt: TGTGCCAGCAGCCAACCTAACTATGGAGCCGATACGCAGTATTTT; CDR3aa: CASSQPNYGADTQYF
d_gene: TRBD1; v_gene: TRBV10-3; abundance: medium-sized; j_gene: TRBJ2-2; CDR3nt: TGTGCCATCAGACCGGGACAGGGCACCGGGGAGCTGTTTTTT; CDR3aa: CAIRPGQGTGELFF